The rows below give T cell receptor beta chains drawn from one sample of a study of T cells in Graves' hyperthyroidism and ophthalmopathy. TCRdb redid the calling of the multiplex PCR reads with MiXCR, one entry per CDR3 protein. This table has 150,000 or so distinct CDR3 sequences, 9.4% appearing once. Input material: blood. All receptors come from a woman aged 18-30 years with Graves' hyperthyroidism that later progressed to Graves' ophthalmopathy. CDR3s include the opening cysteine and the closing phenylalanine or tryptophan. The D gene is left open where the match is weak. For some rows the clone size is stated as once, few or many, or as a class when expanded; others skip it.

>TRBJ2-3|.|TRBV7-9|TRBD2
CASSLELAGGTDAQYF
TGTGCCAGCAGCTTAGAACTAGCGGGAGGTACAGATGCGCAGTATTTT
>TRBJ2-7|many|TRBV12-3/TRBV12-4|.
CASSFTRGGEQYF
TGTGCCAGCAGTTTTACCAGGGGCGGCGAGCAGTACTTC
>TRBJ2-3|many|TRBV30|.
CAWSRVGVADTQYF
TGTGCCTGGAGTAGAGTGGGAGTGGCAGATACGCAGTATTTT
>TRBJ1-1|many|TRBV13|.
CASSLGHPNTEAFF
TGTGCCAGTTCCTTGGGACACCCGAACACTGAAGCTTTCTTT
>TRBJ1-5|many|TRBV27|.
CASSSSGQPQHF
TGTGCCAGCAGTTCGTCCGGTCAGCCCCAGCATTTT
>TRBJ2-7|.|TRBV7-8|.
CASSLQWGNSYEQYF
TGTGCCAGCAGCCTGCAGTGGGGGAACTCCTACGAGCAGTACTTC
>TRBJ1-5|many|TRBV6-2/TRBV6-3|TRBD1
CASSYSRQGAGQPQHF
TGTGCCAGCAGTTACTCGAGACAGGGGGCTGGCCAGCCCCAGCATTTT
>TRBJ2-1|.|TRBV7-6|.
CASSPLGYEQFF
TGTGCCAGCAGCCCGCTAGGATACGAGCAGTTCTTC
>TRBJ1-1|many|TRBV27|TRBD1
CASSPHRGDTEAFF
TGTGCCAGCAGTCCTCACAGGGGAGACACTGAAGCTTTCTTT
>TRBJ2-3|many|TRBV11-2|TRBD2
CASSFLTSGDTQYF
TGTGCCAGCAGCTTCCTGACTAGCGGAGATACGCAGTATTTT
>TRBJ1-2|many|TRBV12-3/TRBV12-4|.
CASTISLGSRGYTF
TGTGCCAGCACCATTAGTCTGGGCAGTCGTGGCTACACCTTC
>TRBJ1-2|many|TRBV7-3|.
CASSLDVGYGYTF
TGTGCCAGCAGCTTGGACGTGGGCTATGGCTACACCTTC
>TRBJ1-6|few|TRBV19|TRBD1
CASNPGQGVNSPLHF
TGTGCCAGTAATCCGGGACAGGGGGTTAATTCACCCCTCCACTTT
>TRBJ2-3|many|TRBV11-2|TRBD2
CASSLDLASGVTDTQYF
TGTGCCAGCAGCTTAGATTTGGCTAGCGGGGTCACAGATACGCAGTATTTT
>TRBJ2-3|many|TRBV3-1|.
CASSHSGANTDTQYF
TGTGCCAGCAGCCATAGCGGAGCAAACACAGATACGCAGTATTTT
>TRBJ1-3|many|TRBV30|.
CAGDQTGRTIYF
TGTGCCGGCGACCAAACAGGGCGCACCATATATTTT
>TRBJ2-3|many|TRBV11-3|TRBD2
CASSTASGRYTDTQYF
TGTGCCAGCAGCACCGCTAGCGGGAGGTACACAGATACGCAGTATTTT
>TRBJ2-2|few|TRBV11-3|.
CASSSTFSVPGELFF
TGTGCCAGCAGCTCAACATTCTCCGTCCCCGGGGAGCTGTTTTTT
>TRBJ1-3|.|TRBV27|TRBD1
CASSLTQTGTRGNTIYF
TGTGCCAGCAGTTTAACCCAGACAGGGACTAGGGGAAACACCATATATTTT
>TRBJ2-1|many|TRBV5-1|.
CASSLIGAQSNEQFF
TGCGCCAGCAGCTTGATCGGGGCCCAATCCAATGAGCAGTTCTTC
>TRBJ2-2|many|TRBV27|.
CASSLEGIAGELFF
TGTGCCAGCAGTTTAGAAGGGATCGCCGGGGAGCTGTTTTTT
>TRBJ2-1|.|TRBV20-1|.
CSARDPGSGVNEQFF
TGCAGTGCTAGAGATCCCGGTTCGGGAGTCAATGAGCAGTTCTTC
>TRBJ1-2|many|TRBV28|TRBD1
CASSLKGQGIKYGYTF
TGTGCCAGCAGTTTAAAGGGACAGGGTATAAAGTATGGCTACACCTTC
>TRBJ1-5|many|TRBV19|.
CASMYPGRNQPQHF
TGTGCCAGTATGTATCCAGGGCGCAATCAGCCCCAGCATTTT
>TRBJ2-2|many|TRBV6-1|.
CASRIQNTGELFF
TGTGCCAGCAGGATACAGAACACCGGGGAGCTGTTTTTT
>TRBJ2-5|many|TRBV20-1|.
CSARDLGGNGETQYF
TGCAGTGCTAGAGATCTGGGGGGCAACGGAGAGACCCAGTACTTC
>TRBJ2-3|many|TRBV20-1|.
CSARSGKRDTQYF
TGCAGTGCTAGGTCCGGGAAAAGAGATACGCAGTATTTT
>TRBJ2-5|.|TRBV6-2/TRBV6-3|.
CASSYSARGGRETQYF
TGTGCCAGCAGTTATTCCGCCAGGGGCGGAAGGGAGACCCAGTACTTC
>TRBJ1-4|many|TRBV18|.
CASSRLGTAEKLFF
TGTGCCAGCTCACGGTTGGGAACAGCCGAAAAACTGTTTTTT
>TRBJ2-2|many|TRBV9|.
CASSVVGGGGTGELFF
TGTGCCAGCAGCGTAGTTGGAGGTGGGGGCACCGGGGAGCTGTTTTTT
>TRBJ1-4|many|TRBV12-3/TRBV12-4|TRBD1
CASSAGTENEKLFF
TGTGCCAGCAGCGCCGGGACAGAGAATGAAAAACTGTTTTTT
>TRBJ1-1|few|TRBV19|.
CASSTGQKNTEAFF
TGTGCCAGTAGTACAGGACAAAAGAACACTGAAGCTTTCTTT
>TRBJ2-2|many|TRBV27|.
CASSLSPGVTGELFF
TGTGCCAGCAGTCTATCTCCAGGGGTCACCGGGGAGCTGTTTTTT
>TRBJ2-1|many|TRBV3-1|TRBD2
CASSQDLSSGIYNEQFF
TGTGCCAGCAGCCAAGATCTGTCTAGCGGGATCTACAATGAGCAGTTCTTC
>TRBJ2-7|many|TRBV4-1|.
CASSHPPSGTYEQYF
TGCGCCAGCAGCCATCCCCCCTCCGGAACCTACGAGCAGTACTTC
>TRBJ2-7|few|TRBV19|TRBD2
CASSIVSGRISYEQYF
TGTGCCAGTAGTATAGTAAGCGGGAGAATCTCCTACGAGCAGTACTTC
>TRBJ2-7|many|TRBV7-9|TRBD2
CASSLGQRGYEQYF
TGTGCCAGCAGCTTAGGACAGCGGGGCTACGAGCAGTACTTC
>TRBJ2-7|.|TRBV5-6|TRBD2
CASSVAGGGYEQYF
TGTGCCAGCAGCGTAGCGGGGGGAGGTTACGAGCAGTACTTC
>TRBJ2-2|many|TRBV7-2|.
CASSLVVGIAGELFF
TGTGCCAGCAGCTTAGTGGTCGGGATTGCCGGGGAGCTGTTTTTT
>TRBJ1-1|.|TRBV7-6|.
CASSSPGGREDTEAFF
TGTGCCAGCAGCTCGCCCGGGGGGCGAGAGGACACTGAAGCTTTCTTT
>TRBJ1-3|many|TRBV11-2|.
CASSLVGHLFGNTIYF
TGTGCCAGCAGCTTAGTAGGACACCTTTTTGGAAACACCATATATTTT
>TRBJ2-7|many|TRBV28|TRBD2
CASSRELAGGTYEQYF
TGTGCCAGCAGTAGAGAACTAGCGGGGGGAACCTACGAGCAGTACTTC
>TRBJ2-3|.|TRBV3-1|TRBD2
CASSHGTSPDTQYF
TGTGCCAGCAGCCATGGGACTAGCCCAGATACGCAGTATTTT
>TRBJ2-3|many|TRBV20-1|.
CSAVRTATSTDTQYF
TGCAGTGCAGTACGAACCGCGACTAGCACAGATACGCAGTATTTT
>TRBJ2-1|many|TRBV29-1|.
CSVDRGASGNEQFF
TGCAGCGTTGATCGGGGGGCGAGTGGCAATGAGCAGTTCTTC
>TRBJ2-1|many|TRBV7-2|TRBD2
CASSLWAPSGSLNEQFF
TGTGCCAGCAGCTTATGGGCCCCTAGCGGGAGCCTCAATGAGCAGTTCTTC
>TRBJ2-1|.|TRBV3-1|TRBD1
CASSQGGDRDRAQFF
TGTGCCAGCAGCCAAGGTGGCGACAGGGACAGGGCGCAGTTCTTC
>TRBJ2-1|once|TRBV9|.
CASSVETGFTYNEQFF
TGTGCCAGCAGCGTAGAAACAGGGTTCACCTACAATGAGCAGTTCTTC
>TRBJ1-5|many|TRBV6-4|TRBD1
CASSKRQGAGSQPQHF
TGTGCCAGCAGTAAACGACAGGGGGCAGGTTCACAGCCCCAGCATTTT
>TRBJ1-1|many|TRBV28|.
CTSSPTRVDSLNTEAFF
TGTACCAGCAGCCCTACCCGAGTGGATTCCCTGAACACTGAAGCTTTCTTT
>TRBJ2-3|.|TRBV6-1|.
CASSRSRSADTQYF
TGTGCCAGCAGCCGATCCCGTAGCGCAGATACGCAGTATTTT
>TRBJ2-7|many|TRBV4-1|TRBD1
CASSQRQGMLNEQYF
TGCGCCAGCAGCCAGAGACAGGGAATGTTAAACGAGCAGTACTTC
>TRBJ2-3|few|TRBV19|.
CASSIWGRVPTDTQYF
TGTGCCAGTAGTATTTGGGGCAGGGTCCCCACAGATACGCAGTATTTT
>TRBJ2-5|many|TRBV7-2|.
CASSFGIQETQYF
TGTGCCAGCAGCTTCGGAATTCAAGAGACCCAGTACTTC